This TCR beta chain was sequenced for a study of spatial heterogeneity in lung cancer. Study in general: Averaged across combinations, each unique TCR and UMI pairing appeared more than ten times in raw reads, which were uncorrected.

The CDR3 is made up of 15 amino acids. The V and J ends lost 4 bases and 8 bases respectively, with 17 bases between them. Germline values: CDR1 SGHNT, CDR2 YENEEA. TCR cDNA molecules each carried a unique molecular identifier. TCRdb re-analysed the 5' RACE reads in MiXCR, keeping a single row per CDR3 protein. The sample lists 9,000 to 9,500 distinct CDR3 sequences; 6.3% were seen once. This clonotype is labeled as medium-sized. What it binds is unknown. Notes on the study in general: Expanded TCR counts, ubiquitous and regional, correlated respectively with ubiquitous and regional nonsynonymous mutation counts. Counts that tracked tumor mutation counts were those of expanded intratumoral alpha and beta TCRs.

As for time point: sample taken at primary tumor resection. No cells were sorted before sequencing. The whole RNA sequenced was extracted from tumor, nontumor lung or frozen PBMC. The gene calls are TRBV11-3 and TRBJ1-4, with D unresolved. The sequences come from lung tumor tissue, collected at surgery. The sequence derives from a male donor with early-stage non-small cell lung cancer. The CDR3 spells CASSSWTLDVEKLFF. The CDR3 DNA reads TGTGCCAGCAGCTCCTGGACCTTGGATGTCGAAAAACTGTTTTTT.